This T cell receptor (beta chain) was sequenced for a study of beta chain features in type 1 diabetes. Study-wide context: What patients shared with healthy donors was a similar profile of age, gender and cell yields.

The junction had 8 bases not matched to a gene; V was cut back by 0 bases and J by 3 bases. The CDR3 has 19 amino acids. The germline V gene has CDR1 MNHNS and CDR2 SASEGT. Every donor provided one heparinised blood draw, which averaged roughly 120 mL. Study-level findings and limits: Researchers report that Type 1 diabetes patients had moderately but significantly shorter TCRB CDR3s across all four CD4+ subsets.

This clone was seen a handful of times. As yet, its antigen is unknown. The isolated RNA, all of it, was reverse transcribed, so expressed TCRB transcripts were what got sequenced. The data were produced by immunoSEQ multiplex PCR, yet TCRdb's version contains in-frame clones alone and is incomplete. The repertoire holds 600,000 to 700,000 clones, with under 15% as singletons. The J gene is TRBJ2-5, the V gene TRBV6-1, with 15 bases fitting TRBD2. Source material: naive CD4+ T cells from blood. This receptor was taken from a man younger than 30 with type 1 diabetes. CDR3 DNA: TGTGCCAGCAGTGAAGCGCTAGTGGGACTAGCGGGGGGTAAAGAGACCCAGTACTTC. Translated: CASSEALVGLAGGKETQYF.